This T cell receptor beta chain stems from a study of blood T cell repertoires in COVID-19 (TCRdb year 2020). About the investigation overall: The collaborator samples originated in the United States, Italy and Spain and spanned the acute and convalescent phases of COVID-19. The prospective study material was composed of cDNA or gDNA derived from T cells, B-cell-depleted T cells, or PBMCs. The dataset comprised deeply sampled blood TCRbeta repertoires from subjects exposed to, actively infected with, or recovered from COVID-19. The repertoires were released in a freely available public database meant as a resource for research on the immune response to SARS-CoV-2. Samples came from the ongoing ImmuneRACE study (first 160 participants) plus 1,254 subjects from 6 global collaborators. A de-identified subject ID, COVID-19 status, age in years and sex were almost always included in the sample metadata. Where available, HLA class I and class II types were taken from metadata supplied by the sample provider and were not determined by assay-based typing. The study at large found these results: The amount of clinical and demographic metadata varied by source and participant and was provided uncurated.

Collaborating institutions collected whole blood in K2EDTA tubes following their own protocols. Collaborator samples were shipped for TCRbeta analysis as frozen whole blood, isolated PBMCs, or DNA extracted from either sample type. The immunoSEQ Assay, a bias-controlled multiplex PCR, was used to amplify TCRbeta CDR3 regions from genomic DNA. The study's own analysis went as follows. The number of nucleated cells in each sample was estimated from the amplification of reference gene primers within the assay. Sequence reads were collapsed and filtered to measure the absolute abundance of every unique TCRbeta CDR3 rearrangement. For each sample, productive Simpson clonality was calculated as the square root of Simpson's diversity index over productive rearrangements. The table comes from immuneACCESS by way of TCRdb, which keeps in-frame sequences with V and J called. Part of the clones is missing from these tables; in studies checked, under half for an unresolved V gene and the rest for unknown reasons. V and J calls and clone size follow that table, whereas D and trimming were derived from the DNA. This sample gives about 330,000 clones in total; roughly 90% of them show up just once. The ten largest clones take up under 4.5% of the sample.

This clone was seen a single time. What this receptor recognizes is not known. Within one base of it there is no much larger clone, and no base qualities were kept. The V end loses 5 bases and the J end loses 8 bases, and a stretch of 15 bases separates them. Reading from cysteine to phenylalanine, the CDR3 counts 14 amino acids. Just the 42-base CDR3 DNA is kept, in frame starting at base 1. Looking up the germline V gene (reference sequence) yields CDR1 MNHEY and CDR2 SMNVEV. The chain couples TRBV27 to TRBJ1-4; TRBD1 is perhaps the D gene, given 6 matching bases. The TCR originated in a woman between 45 and 60 years old with active or convalescent COVID-19. The material sequenced was peripheral blood. The base sequence is TGTGCCAGCAGTCCGCGGACAGTGGGGGAAAAACTGTTTTTT. Translated, this gives CASSPRTVGEKLFF.